The 30 T cell receptor beta chains presented below share a single source sample, sequenced in a study of blood T cell repertoires in COVID-19. Assay used: immunoSEQ multiplex PCR; TCRdb lists only in-frame clones, some missing. The sample lists over 120,000 clones, approximately 80% seen once, with more than 3.5% in the top ten. The sequencing input was peripheral blood. These receptors all stem from a woman older than 75 with active or convalescent COVID-19.

This clone was picked up a small number of times. The V call is TRBV9, the J call TRBJ1-5; tentatively, D is TRBD1 (6 bases). The CDR3 spans 15 residues. Germline CDR1 SGDLS, CDR2 YYNGEE. V lost 4 bases to trimming and J lost 0 bases, with 11 bases between them. The CDR3 spells CASSSEGGSNQPQHF. CDR3 bases: TGTGCCAGCAGCAGCGAAGGGGGTAGCAATCAGCCCCAGCATTTT.

This chain connects TRBV15 to TRBJ2-1, with TRBD1 matching 9 bases. The germline gives CDR1 LNHNV, CDR2 YYDKDF (reference sequence). V trimming: 4 bases; J trimming: 4 bases; junction bases outside the gene matches: 5. The CDR3 contains 15 residues. CDR3 region: CATSISGQGYNEQFF. In DNA form, the CDR3 reads TGTGCCACCAGCATTTCGGGACAGGGATACAATGAGCAGTTCTTC. Variable domain in full (rest from reference TRBV15 and TRBJ2-1): DAMVIQNPRYQVTQFGKPVTLSCSQTLNHNVMYWYQQKSSQAPKLLFHYYDKDFNNEADTPDNFQSRRPNTSFCFLDIRSPGLGDTAMYLCATSISGQGYNEQFFGPGTRLTVL.

The rearrangement joins TRBV7-6 to TRBJ2-5; 7 nucleotides agree with TRBD2. V gave up 1 base and J gave up 5 bases; unmatched junction bases: 7. Germline V lookup: CDR1 SGHVS, CDR2 FNYEAQ. The CDR3 contains 15 residues. In DNA, the CDR3 is TGTGCCAGCAGCTTAGATCGCCTCGGGGGGGAGACCCAGTACTTC. Translated: CASSLDRLGGETQYF.

The chain couples TRBV15 to TRBJ1-3, with D perhaps TRBD1 (5 bases). Germline V gene data show CDR1 as LNHNV and CDR2 as YYDKDF (reference sequence). The CDR3 consists of 15 residues. The V and J ends lost 2 bases and 2 bases respectively, with 10 bases between them. CDR3 region: CATSRWSGAGNTIYF. The DNA of the CDR3 is TGTGCCACCAGCAGATGGTCGGGGGCTGGAAACACCATATATTTT.

The rearrangement joins TRBV5-1 to TRBJ2-3; TRBD1 might be the D (5 bases). Trimming removed 0 bases at V and 1 base at J, with 9 bases between. The CDR3 has 15 amino acids. Germline V gives CDR1 SGHRS, CDR2 YFSETQ. The CDR3 DNA sequence: TGCGCCAGCAGCTTGGCCGTACAGGGCACAGATACGCAGTATTTT. Its protein is CASSLAVQGTDTQYF.

The chain uses TRBV4-2 and TRBJ1-5; a possible D gene is TRBD1 (6 bases). V was clipped by 0 bases and J by 5 bases, with 14 bases between them. The CDR3 totals 16 residues. Germline V gene data show CDR1 as LGHNA and CDR2 as YNFKEQ. This CDR3 is CASSQDLMPGDQPQHF. The CDR3 coding sequence is TGTGCCAGCAGCCAAGATCTCATGCCAGGGGATCAGCCCCAGCATTTT.

The J gene is TRBJ2-2, the V gene TRBV5-1, with TRBD1 matching over 8 bases. Per the germline V gene, CDR1 is SGHRS and CDR2 is YFSETQ. This CDR3 has 15 amino acids. Germline trimming cut 4 bases from V and 4 bases from J; bases unmatched to any gene: 6. The CDR3 DNA is TGCGCCAGCAGCCTCGGACAGGGAGTCACCGGGGAGCTGTTTTTT. This encodes CASSLGQGVTGELFF. The whole variable domain, filled in from reference TRBV5-1 and TRBJ2-2, reads KAGVTQTPRYLIKTRGQQVTLSCSPISGHRSVSWYQQTPGQGLQFLFEYFSETQRNKGNFPGRFSGRQFSNSRSEMNVSTLELGDSALYLCASSLGQGVTGELFFGEGSRLTVL.

The gene calls are TRBV6-5 and TRBJ1-1, with unresolved D. Trimming removed 7 bases at V and 5 bases at J, with 11 bases between. Per germline, CDR1 MNHEY and CDR2 SVGAGI. The CDR3 is 12 residues long. CDR3 protein: CASKDRGTEAFF. CDR3 coding DNA: TGTGCCAGCAAAGATCGCGGTACTGAAGCTTTCTTT.

This clone was detected a few times. This chain uses TRBV6-5 with TRBJ2-7; 12 nucleotides align to TRBD1. Germline values: CDR1 MNHEY, CDR2 SVGAGI. The CDR3 length is 13 residues. Losses at the gene ends were 8 bases for V and 7 bases for J; bases not matched to a gene: 6. CDR3: CASRGTGGLEQYF. CDR3 nucleotide sequence: TGTGCCAGCCGAGGGACAGGGGGCCTTGAGCAGTACTTC.

The count of this clone is one. The gene calls are TRBV7-6 and TRBJ1-4; 7 nucleotides match TRBD1. J lost 5 bases, V lost 10 bases, and 10 bases had no gene match. The length of the CDR3 is 14 residues. Germline CDR1 is SGHVS and CDR2 is FNYEAQ. The CDR3 bases are TGTGCCACCAAGGCTGGACAGGCCAATGAAAAACTGTTTTTT. This encodes CATKAGQANEKLFF.

The table lists this clone with a count of one. This sequence joins TRBV18 and TRBJ2-1, with D maybe TRBD1 (5 bases). The CDR3 sequence is 16 residues long. The V end lost 3 bases, the J end lost 5 bases, and 17 bases lay between the germline ends. CDR1 KGHSH and CDR2 LQKENI come from the germline V gene. CDR3 sequence (DNA): TGTGCCAGCTCACCCTTCGTCCGGACAAACAACAATGAGCAGTTCTTC. It specifies CASSPFVRTNNNEQFF.

This sequence joins TRBV27 and TRBJ2-1, with D tentatively TRBD2 (6 bases). CDR3 length: 19 amino acids. Trimming took 2 bases from V and 3 from J, leaving 23 bases between them. Germline CDR1 is MNHEY and CDR2 is SMNVEV (reference sequence). The CDR3 DNA sequence: TGTGCCAGCAGTTTACGAGGCGGTAGCGGCCAACCACGCTACAATGAGCAGTTCTTC. As protein: CASSLRGGSGQPRYNEQFF.

The rearrangement links TRBV7-3 to TRBJ2-5, with 12 bases lining up with TRBD2. CDR1 is SGHTA, CDR2 FQGTGA, per germline. V lost 8 bases, J lost 4 bases, and 5 bases stayed unmatched. The CDR3 has 14 residues. CDR3 amino acids: CASGASGGAETQYF. CDR3 sequence (DNA): TGTGCCAGCGGGGCTAGCGGGGGGGCAGAGACCCAGTACTTC. Drawing the rest from reference TRBV7-3 and TRBJ2-5, the complete variable domain is GAGVSQTPSNKVTEKGKYVELRCDPISGHTALYWYRQSLGQGPEFLIYFQGTGAADDSGLPNDRFFAVRPEGSVSTLKIQRTERGDSAVYLCASGASGGAETQYFGPGTRLLVL.

A single count supports this clone. The chain is built from TRBV27 and TRBJ1-5; 8 nucleotides match TRBD1. This CDR3 is 15 amino acids long. V dropped 6 bases and J dropped 2; count of bases not matched to a gene: 6. Germline V gene data show CDR1 as MNHEY and CDR2 as SMNVEV (reference sequence). The CDR3 region is CASSLLTGGNQPQHF. The CDR3 DNA follows: TGTGCCAGCAGCCTTCTGACAGGGGGCAATCAGCCCCAGCATTTT.

V is TRBV6-1 and J is TRBJ1-1, with D uncertain. Trimming took off 4 bases at V and 4 bases at J, with 19 bases between the two ends. The CDR3 spans 16 residues. The germline V gene encodes CDR1 MNHNS and CDR2 SASEGT. CDR3 DNA: TGTGCCAGCAGTGCCTCTCGAGGGATATTCGGCACTGAAGCTTTCTTT. Translated, it gives CASSASRGIFGTEAFF.

CDR3: CASSRILQGRPEAFF. The CDR3 DNA follows: TGCGCCAGCAGCCGAATATTACAGGGGCGGCCTGAAGCTTTCTTT. The chain links TRBV4-1 to TRBJ1-1; 7 nucleotides line up with TRBD1. This CDR3 region has 15 residues. With V trimmed by 4 bases and J by 6 bases, 11 bases remained unmatched. Germline CDR1 MGHRA, CDR2 YSYEKL.

The J gene is TRBJ2-7, the V gene TRBV28; 7 bases map to TRBD1. There are 12 residues in the CDR3. Looked up from germline, CDR1 is MDHEN and CDR2 is SYDVKM. Unmatched junction bases numbered 5, after V lost 10 bases and J lost 2 bases. The CDR3 DNA follows: TGTGCCACTCGGGACAGCACCTACGAGCAGTACTTC. Its translation is CATRDSTYEQYF.

V usage is TRBV7-2 and J usage is TRBJ1-2; the D gene is possibly TRBD1 (5 bases). The CDR3 extends over 15 amino acids. Germline CDR1 reads SGHTA; CDR2 reads FQGNSA. V was shortened by 2 bases and J by 2 bases, with 12 bases between the two germline ends. CDR3 sequence reads: CASSLNARANYGYTF. DNA of the CDR3: TGTGCCAGCAGCTTAAACGCCAGGGCGAACTATGGCTACACCTTC.

This chain joins TRBV30 and TRBJ2-1; 13 bases align to TRBD2. Trimming took 1 base from V and 9 from J; bases not matched to a gene: 6. Per the germline V gene, CDR1 is GTSNPN and CDR2 is SVGIG (reference sequence). The CDR3 covers 15 residues. The CDR3 DNA sequence: TGTGCCTGGAGTGAGGGGACTAGCGGGGTACGTGAGCAGTTCTTC. Amino acid sequence: CAWSEGTSGVREQFF.

The rearrangement uses TRBV3-1 (or the pseudogene TRBV3-2) and TRBJ1-1, with 8 bases matching TRBD1. This CDR3 is built from 12 residues. The trim removed 4 bases at V and 11 bases at J, leaving 6 bases unmatched. Germline CDR1 and CDR2: LGHDT and YNNKEL (reference sequence). DNA for the CDR3: TGTGCCAGCAGCCGACAGGGGTTGGATGCTTTCTTT. As protein: CASSRQGLDAFF.

Only one count was recorded for this clone. V gene TRBV19 combines with J gene TRBJ1-1; TRBD1 agrees at 9 bases. This CDR3 is 16 amino acids long. Unmatched junction bases numbered 13, after V lost 5 bases and J lost 6 bases. CDR1 LNHDA and CDR2 SQIVND come from the germline V gene (reference sequence). The CDR3 loop is CASSSRRGQGEAEAFF. The CDR3 region has the DNA TGTGCCAGTAGTTCGAGAAGGGGACAGGGTGAGGCTGAAGCTTTCTTT.

The rearrangement links TRBV5-1 to TRBJ1-2; 8 bases line up with TRBD1. The V gene end was trimmed by 1 base and the J gene end by 5 bases; junction bases not matched to a gene: 10. This CDR3 region has 16 residues. Per germline, CDR1 SGHRS and CDR2 YFSETQ. CDR3 sequence (DNA): TGCGCCAGCAGCTTGTCCCCGGGACAGGCGTCATATGGCTACACCTTC. Protein sequence: CASSLSPGQASYGYTF.

This rearrangement joins TRBV5-1 to TRBJ2-1, with D perhaps TRBD1 (6 bases). The CDR3 is 14 amino acids. V shed 4 bases and J shed 6 bases, with 14 bases lying between them. Germline lookup yields CDR1 SGHRS and CDR2 YFSETQ. The CDR3 sequence: CASSVDRNRNEQFF. The CDR3 region has the DNA TGCGCCAGCAGCGTTGACAGGAACCGCAATGAGCAGTTCTTC. Looking up the rest from reference TRBV5-1 and TRBJ2-1 gives the full variable domain: KAGVTQTPRYLIKTRGQQVTLSCSPISGHRSVSWYQQTPGQGLQFLFEYFSETQRNKGNFPGRFSGRQFSNSRSEMNVSTLELGDSALYLCASSVDRNRNEQFFGPGTRLTVL.

V gene TRBV7-2 combines with J gene TRBJ1-6, with a tentative D call TRBD1 (6 bases). This CDR3 region has 15 residues. Germline CDR1 and CDR2: SGHTA and FQGNSA. Trimming took 6 bases from V and 6 from J, leaving 15 bases between them. CDR3 sequence: CASRQQGIGNSPLHF. Written as DNA, the CDR3 is TGTGCCAGCAGACAACAGGGAATTGGTAATTCACCCCTCCACTTT.

The chain has TRBV28 and TRBJ2-7; a weak D match, TRBD1 (8 bases). The CDR3 totals 18 residues. V was shortened by 6 bases and J by 2 bases, with 26 bases between the two germline ends. Germline V CDR1 and CDR2: MDHEN, SYDVKM. This chain's CDR3 is CASSSPLNRGGRTYEQYF. The CDR3 DNA reads TGTGCCAGCAGCTCCCCTCTGAACAGGGGGGGGAGGACCTACGAGCAGTACTTC.

This chain connects TRBV19 to TRBJ2-7; D possibly corresponds to TRBD2 (8 bases). The germline gives CDR1 LNHDA, CDR2 SQIVND (reference sequence). This CDR3 is built from 18 residues. The V end lost 5 bases, the J end lost 4 bases, and 27 bases lay between the germline ends. The CDR3 coding sequence is TGTGCCAGTAGTGGGCCAGGGGGAAGAGCGGGGGTGTTGTACGAGCAGTACTTC. Its translation: CASSGPGGRAGVLYEQYF.

This clone was recorded once. This chain joins TRBV21-1 and TRBJ1-1; TRBD1, the table's D call, was not compared with the DNA. TRBV21-1 is given as a pseudogene. This CDR3 has 16 residues. DNA of the CDR3: TGTGCCAGCAGCAAAAGGGAGGACAAGGGGGCTACTGAAGCTTTCTTT. Translated: CASSKREDKGATEAFF.

This clone was picked up a small number of times. The V call is TRBV6-5, the J call TRBJ1-1; 7 positions match TRBD1. This CDR3 comprises 13 residues. Trimming removed 7 bases from V and 2 bases from J; junction bases left unmatched: 4. Germline CDR1 and CDR2: MNHEY and SVGAGI. The CDR3 sequence: CASTRQGNTEAFF. The CDR3 coding sequence is TGTGCCAGCACCAGACAGGGTAACACTGAAGCTTTCTTT.

The chain has TRBV7-2 and TRBJ2-5; 7 bases match TRBD2. The CDR3 consists of 14 residues. The germline CDR1 and CDR2 sequences are SGHTA and FQGNSA. Trimming cost V 1 base and J 4 bases; bases outside gene matches: 3. The CDR3 here is CASSLEPGGETQYF. The CDR3 coding sequence is TGTGCCAGCAGCTTAGAGCCGGGGGGAGAGACCCAGTACTTC.

The chain recombines TRBV11-1 with TRBJ2-2, with 8 positions matching TRBD1. CDR3 length: 14 amino acids. J lost 1 base, V lost 5 bases, and 0 bases had no gene match. Germline V gene data show CDR1 as SGHAT and CDR2 as FQDESV (reference sequence). In nucleotides, the CDR3 is TGTGCCAGCAGCGGACAGGGGAACACCGGGGAGCTGTTTTTT. Translated: CASSGQGNTGELFF.